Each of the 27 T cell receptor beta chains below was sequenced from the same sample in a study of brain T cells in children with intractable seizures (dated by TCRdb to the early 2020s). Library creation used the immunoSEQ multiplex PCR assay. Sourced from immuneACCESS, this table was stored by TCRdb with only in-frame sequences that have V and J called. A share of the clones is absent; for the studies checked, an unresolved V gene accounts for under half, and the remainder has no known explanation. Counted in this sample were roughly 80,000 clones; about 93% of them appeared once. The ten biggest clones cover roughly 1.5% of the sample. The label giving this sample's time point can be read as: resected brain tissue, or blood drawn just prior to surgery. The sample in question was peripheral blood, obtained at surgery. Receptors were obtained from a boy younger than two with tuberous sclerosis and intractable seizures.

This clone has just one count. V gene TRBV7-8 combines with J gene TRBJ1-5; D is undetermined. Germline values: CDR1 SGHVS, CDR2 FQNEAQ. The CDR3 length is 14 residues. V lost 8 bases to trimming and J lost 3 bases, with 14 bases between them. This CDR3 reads CASQERGTNQPQHF. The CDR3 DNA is TGTGCCAGCCAGGAGCGGGGTACCAATCAGCCCCAGCATTTT. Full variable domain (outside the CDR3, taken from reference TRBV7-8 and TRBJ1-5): GAGVSQSPRYKVAKRGQDVALRCDPISGHVSLFWYQQALGQGPEFLTYFQNEAQLDKSGLPSDRFFAERPEGSVSTLKIQRTQQEDSAVYLCASQERGTNQPQHFGDGTRLSIL.

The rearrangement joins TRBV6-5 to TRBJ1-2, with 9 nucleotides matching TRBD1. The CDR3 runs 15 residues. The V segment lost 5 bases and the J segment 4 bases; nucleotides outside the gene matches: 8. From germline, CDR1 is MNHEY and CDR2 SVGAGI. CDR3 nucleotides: TGTGCCAGCAGTCGCCCGGGACAGGGAACCTATGGCTACACCTTC. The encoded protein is CASSRPGQGTYGYTF.

The CDR3 is CASSIPWGQYGYTF. The CDR3 DNA is TGTGCCAGTAGTATACCCTGGGGCCAGTATGGCTACACCTTC. This rearrangement joins TRBV19 to TRBJ1-2; tentatively, D is TRBD1 (5 bases). The V gene's germline CDR1 is LNHDA and CDR2 SQIVND (reference sequence). This CDR3 comprises 14 residues. Between the trimmed V and J ends, which lost 2 bases and 5 bases, there was a span of 12 bases.

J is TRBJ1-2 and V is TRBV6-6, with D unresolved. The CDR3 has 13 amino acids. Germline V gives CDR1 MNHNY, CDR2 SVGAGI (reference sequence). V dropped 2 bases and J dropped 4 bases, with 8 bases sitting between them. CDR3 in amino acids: CASSYGRSYGYTF. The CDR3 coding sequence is TGTGCCAGCAGTTACGGCAGAAGCTATGGCTACACCTTC.

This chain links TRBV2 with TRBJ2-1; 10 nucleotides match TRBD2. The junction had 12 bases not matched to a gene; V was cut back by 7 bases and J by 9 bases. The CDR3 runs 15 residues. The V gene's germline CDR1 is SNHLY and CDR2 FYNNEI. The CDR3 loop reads CASTPSWASGSEQFF. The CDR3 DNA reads TGTGCCAGCACCCCCAGTTGGGCTAGCGGGAGTGAGCAGTTCTTC.

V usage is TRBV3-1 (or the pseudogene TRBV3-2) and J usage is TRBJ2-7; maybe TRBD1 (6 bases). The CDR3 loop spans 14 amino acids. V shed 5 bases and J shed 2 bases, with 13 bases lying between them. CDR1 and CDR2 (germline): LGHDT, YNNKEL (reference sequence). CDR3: CASSTRGQAYEQYF. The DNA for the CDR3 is TGTGCCAGCAGCACAAGGGGACAAGCCTACGAGCAGTACTTC.

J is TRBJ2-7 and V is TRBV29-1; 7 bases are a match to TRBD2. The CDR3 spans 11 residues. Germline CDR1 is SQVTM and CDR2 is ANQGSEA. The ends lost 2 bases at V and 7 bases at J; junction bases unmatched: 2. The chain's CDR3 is CSVENGGEQYF. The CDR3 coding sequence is TGCAGCGTTGAAAACGGGGGGGAGCAGTACTTC.

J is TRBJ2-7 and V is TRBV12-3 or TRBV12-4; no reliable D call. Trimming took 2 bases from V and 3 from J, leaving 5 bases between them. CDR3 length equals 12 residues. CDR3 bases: TGTGCCAGCAGTTTAATCGTCTACGAGCAGTACTTC. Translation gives CASSLIVYEQYF.

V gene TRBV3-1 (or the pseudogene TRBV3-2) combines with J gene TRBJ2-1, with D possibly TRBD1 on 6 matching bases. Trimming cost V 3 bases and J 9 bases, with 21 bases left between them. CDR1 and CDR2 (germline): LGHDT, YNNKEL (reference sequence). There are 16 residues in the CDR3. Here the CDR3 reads CASSHLTGSVGGEQFF. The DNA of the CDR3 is TGTGCCAGCAGCCATCTGACAGGATCCGTCGGCGGTGAGCAGTTCTTC.

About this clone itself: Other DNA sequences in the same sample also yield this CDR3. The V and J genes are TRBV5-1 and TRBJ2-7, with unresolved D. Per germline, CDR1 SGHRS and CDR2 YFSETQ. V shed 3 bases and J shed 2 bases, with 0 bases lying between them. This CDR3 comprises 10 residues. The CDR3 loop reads CASSSYEQYF. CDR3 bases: TGCGCCAGCAGCTCCTACGAGCAGTACTTC.

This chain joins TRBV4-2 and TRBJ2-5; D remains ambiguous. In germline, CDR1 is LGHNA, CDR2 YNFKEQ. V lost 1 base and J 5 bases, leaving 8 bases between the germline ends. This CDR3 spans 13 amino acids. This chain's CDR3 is CASSQGQRETQYF. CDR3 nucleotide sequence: TGTGCCAGCAGCCAAGGGCAGCGTGAGACCCAGTACTTC.

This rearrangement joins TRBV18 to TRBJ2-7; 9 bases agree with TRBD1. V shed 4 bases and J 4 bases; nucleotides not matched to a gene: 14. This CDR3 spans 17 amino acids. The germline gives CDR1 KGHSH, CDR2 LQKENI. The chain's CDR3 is CASSLLIRDRVGYEQYF. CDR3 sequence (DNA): TGTGCCAGCTCACTATTAATCAGGGACAGGGTAGGATACGAGCAGTACTTC.

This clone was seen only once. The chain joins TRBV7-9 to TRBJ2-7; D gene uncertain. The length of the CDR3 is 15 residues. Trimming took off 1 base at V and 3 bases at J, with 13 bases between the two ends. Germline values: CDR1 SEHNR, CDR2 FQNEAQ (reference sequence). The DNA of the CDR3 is TGTGCCAGCAGCTTAGAAGTAGTTCCCTACTACGAGCAGTACTTC. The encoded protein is CASSLEVVPYYEQYF. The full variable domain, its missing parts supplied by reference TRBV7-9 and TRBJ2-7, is DTGVSQNPRHKITKRGQNVTFRCDPISEHNRLYWYRQTLGQGPEFLTYFQNEAQLEKSRLLSDRFSAERPKGSFSTLEIQRTEQGDSAMYLCASSLEVVPYYEQYFGPGTRLTVT.

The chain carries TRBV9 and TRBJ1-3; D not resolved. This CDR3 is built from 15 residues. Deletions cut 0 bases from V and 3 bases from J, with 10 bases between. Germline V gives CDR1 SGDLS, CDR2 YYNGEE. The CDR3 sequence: CASSVGISYGNTIYF. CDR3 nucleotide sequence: TGTGCCAGCAGCGTAGGAATCAGCTATGGAAACACCATATATTTT. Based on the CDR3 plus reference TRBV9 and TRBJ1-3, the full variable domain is DSGVTQTPKHLITATGQRVTLRCSPRSGDLSVYWYQQSLDQGLQFLIQYYNGEERAKGNILERFSAQQFPDLHSELNLSSLELGDSALYFCASSVGISYGNTIYFGEGSWLTVV.

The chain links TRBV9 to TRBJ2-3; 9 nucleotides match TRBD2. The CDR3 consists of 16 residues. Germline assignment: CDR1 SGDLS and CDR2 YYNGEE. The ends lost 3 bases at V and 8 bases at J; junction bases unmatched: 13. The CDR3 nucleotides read TGTGCCAGCAGCGCGATAGGGCGGGGGGGGCCAGTTACGCAGTATTTT. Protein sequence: CASSAIGRGGPVTQYF.

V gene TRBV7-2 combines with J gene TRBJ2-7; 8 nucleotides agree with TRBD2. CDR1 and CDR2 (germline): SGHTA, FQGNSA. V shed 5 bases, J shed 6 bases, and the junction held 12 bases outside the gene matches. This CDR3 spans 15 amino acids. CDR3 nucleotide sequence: TGTGCCAGCAGCACCAGCGGGGGTACAGGTCTCGAGCAGTACTTC. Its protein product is CASSTSGGTGLEQYF.

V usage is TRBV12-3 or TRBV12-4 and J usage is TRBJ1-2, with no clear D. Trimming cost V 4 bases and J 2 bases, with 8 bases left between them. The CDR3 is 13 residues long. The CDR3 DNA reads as TGTGCCAGCAGTTCGGACCGAAACTATGGCTACACCTTC. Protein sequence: CASSSDRNYGYTF.

The CDR3 DNA is TGTGCCACCAGCAGAAACACGAAGAGGAAAGCTTTCTTT. Translating it yields CATSRNTKRKAFF. The chain joins TRBV15 to TRBJ1-1; no reliable D call. CDR3 length: 13 amino acids. V lost 2 bases and J lost 9, with 13 bases in between. Germline assignment: CDR1 LNHNV and CDR2 YYDKDF (reference sequence).

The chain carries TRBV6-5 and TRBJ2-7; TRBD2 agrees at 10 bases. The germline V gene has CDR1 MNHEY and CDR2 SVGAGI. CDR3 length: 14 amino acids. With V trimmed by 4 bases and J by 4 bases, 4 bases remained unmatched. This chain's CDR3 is CASSSSGGTYEQYF. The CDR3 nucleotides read TGTGCCAGCAGTTCTAGCGGGGGTACGTACGAGCAGTACTTC.

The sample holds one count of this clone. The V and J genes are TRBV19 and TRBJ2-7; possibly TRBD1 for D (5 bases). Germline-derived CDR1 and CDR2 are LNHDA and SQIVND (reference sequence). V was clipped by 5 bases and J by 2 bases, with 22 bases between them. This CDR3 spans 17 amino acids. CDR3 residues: CASSVDLRAGKAYEQYF. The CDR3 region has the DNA TGTGCCAGTAGTGTGGATCTCAGGGCTGGGAAAGCCTACGAGCAGTACTTC.

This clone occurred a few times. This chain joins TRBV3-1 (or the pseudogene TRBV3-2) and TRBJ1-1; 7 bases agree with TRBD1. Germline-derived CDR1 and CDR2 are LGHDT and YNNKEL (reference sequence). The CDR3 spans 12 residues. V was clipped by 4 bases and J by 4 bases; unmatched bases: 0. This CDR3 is CASSRQGTEAFF. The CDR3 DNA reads TGTGCCAGCAGCCGACAGGGCACTGAAGCTTTCTTT.

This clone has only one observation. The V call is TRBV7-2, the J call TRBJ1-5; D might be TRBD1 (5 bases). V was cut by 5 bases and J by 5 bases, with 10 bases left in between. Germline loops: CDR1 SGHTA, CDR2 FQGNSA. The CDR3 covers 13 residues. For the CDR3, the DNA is TGTGCCAGCAGCCCTGACAGTTATCAGCCCCAGCATTTT. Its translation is CASSPDSYQPQHF.

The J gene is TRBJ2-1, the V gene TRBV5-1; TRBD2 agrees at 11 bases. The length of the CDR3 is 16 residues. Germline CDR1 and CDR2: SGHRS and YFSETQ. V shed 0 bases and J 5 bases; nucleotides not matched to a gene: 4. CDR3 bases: TGCGCCAGCAGCTTGGGACTAGCGGGGAACCACAATGAGCAGTTCTTC. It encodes CASSLGLAGNHNEQFF.

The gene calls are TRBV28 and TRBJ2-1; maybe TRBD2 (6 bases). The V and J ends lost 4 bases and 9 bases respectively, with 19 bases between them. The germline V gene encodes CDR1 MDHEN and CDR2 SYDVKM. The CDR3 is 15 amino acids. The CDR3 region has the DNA TGTGCCAGCAGTTCACCGGGACTGCCCGGCACTGAGCAGTTCTTC. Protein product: CASSSPGLPGTEQFF.

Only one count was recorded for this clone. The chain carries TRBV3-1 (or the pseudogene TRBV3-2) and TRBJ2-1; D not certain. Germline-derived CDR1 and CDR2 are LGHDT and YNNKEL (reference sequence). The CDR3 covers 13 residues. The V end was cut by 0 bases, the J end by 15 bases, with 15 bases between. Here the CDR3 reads CASSQESPSARFF. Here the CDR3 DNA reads TGTGCCAGCAGCCAAGAATCTCCTAGTGCTCGGTTCTTC.

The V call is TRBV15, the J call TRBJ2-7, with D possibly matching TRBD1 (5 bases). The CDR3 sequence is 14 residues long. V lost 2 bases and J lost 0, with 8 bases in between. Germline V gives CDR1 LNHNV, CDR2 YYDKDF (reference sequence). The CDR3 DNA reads TGTGCCACCAGCAGACTCGGACACTCCTACGAGCAGTACTTC. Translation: CATSRLGHSYEQYF. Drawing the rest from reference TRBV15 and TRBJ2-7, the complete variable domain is DAMVIQNPRYQVTQFGKPVTLSCSQTLNHNVMYWYQQKSSQAPKLLFHYYDKDFNNEADTPDNFQSRRPNTSFCFLDIRSPGLGDTAMYLCATSRLGHSYEQYFGPGTRLTVT.

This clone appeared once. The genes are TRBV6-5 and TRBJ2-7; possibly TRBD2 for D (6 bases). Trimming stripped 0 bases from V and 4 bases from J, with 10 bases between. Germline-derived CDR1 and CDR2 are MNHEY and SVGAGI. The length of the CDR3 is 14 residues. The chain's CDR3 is CASSYSTRGYEQYF. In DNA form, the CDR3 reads TGTGCCAGCAGTTACTCGACTAGGGGATACGAGCAGTACTTC.